This T cell receptor beta chain is from a study of blood T cell repertoires in COVID-19. The protocol was immunoSEQ multiplex PCR, while the TCRdb copy is restricted to in-frame clones and leaves out a portion. The sample lists a few hundred thousand clones, just over 85% occurring once. Trimming at V came to 6 bases and at J to 4 bases, leaving 7 bases not matched to a gene. Germline values: CDR1 MNHEY, CDR2 SVGAGI. CDR3 length: 14 amino acids. V and J are TRBV6-5 and TRBJ2-3; TRBD2 matches 7 bases. The source material was PBMCs or T cells enriched from blood (not recorded which). The receptor comes from a woman aged 40-49 years with acute COVID-19. CDR3 residues: CASRTRERSDTQYF. CDR3 bases: TGTGCCAGCAGGACGCGGGAGCGGTCAGATACGCAGTATTTT.